This passage covers 21 T cell receptor beta chains from one sample sequenced in a study of CD8+ T cells in alopecia areata. Extraction of RNA preceded its reverse transcription into cDNA, which served as the sequencing template. Clones were sequenced by immunoSEQ multiplex PCR, and TCRdb holds only the in-frame ones, with some missing. The table shows about 15,000 clones, with approximately 54% occurring only once. Peripheral blood and lesional scalp punch biopsies came from alopecia areata patients. Sequencing was done on a sample of skin. Every receptor here comes from a human donor with alopecia areata.

The rearrangement links TRBV28 to TRBJ2-7; TRBD2 is a possible D gene (5 bases). Germline V gene sequence: CDR1 MDHEN, CDR2 SYDVKM. The V and J ends lost 5 bases and 0 bases respectively, with 11 bases between them. The CDR3 has 14 amino acids. CDR3 amino acids: CASSRGKSSYEQYF. CDR3 sequence (DNA): TGTGCCAGCAGTAGAGGGAAAAGCTCCTACGAGCAGTACTTC.

The chain joins TRBV5-6 to TRBJ1-4; D gene ambiguous. Germline values: CDR1 SGHDT, CDR2 YYEEEE. V was pared by 7 bases and J by 12 bases, with 19 bases between. The CDR3 contains 13 residues. In DNA, the CDR3 is TGTGCCAGCGGCAAGAGGAGATTCGGCGAACTGTTTTTT. As protein: CASGKRRFGELFF.

The rearrangement joins TRBV9 to TRBJ2-1, with a weak D call TRBD2 (6 bases). V lost 1 base, J lost 7 bases, and 9 bases lay in between. CDR1 and CDR2 from the germline V gene are SGDLS and YYNGEE. This CDR3 region has 13 residues. The CDR3 sequence: CASSVIGRNEQFF. CDR3 in DNA: TGTGCCAGCAGCGTAATAGGGAGGAATGAGCAGTTCTTC.

This clone has just a few counts. The V and J genes are TRBV7-9 and TRBJ2-1; no reliable D call. Germline V CDR1 and CDR2: SEHNR, FQNEAQ (reference sequence). This CDR3 region has 14 residues. The germline V and J ends were trimmed by 5 bases and 5 bases, with 13 bases remaining between them. The CDR3 DNA is TGTGCCAGCAGCCCTCAGGACGTTAACAATGAGCAGTTCTTC. Protein: CASSPQDVNNEQFF. The full variable domain, completed using reference TRBV7-9 and TRBJ2-1, is DTGVSQNPRHKITKRGQNVTFRCDPISEHNRLYWYRQTLGQGPEFLTYFQNEAQLEKSRLLSDRFSAERPKGSFSTLEIQRTEQGDSAMYLCASSPQDVNNEQFFGPGTRLTVL.

This clone came up once. This chain links TRBV5-1 with TRBJ2-7, with 8 bases aligning to TRBD1. This CDR3 region has 14 residues. Germline V lookup: CDR1 SGHRS, CDR2 YFSETQ. The V and J ends lost 4 bases and 7 bases, in that order; junction bases with no gene match: 10. CDR3 amino acids: CASSLDRARGEQYF. In DNA, the CDR3 is TGCGCCAGCAGCCTGGACAGGGCTAGAGGAGAGCAGTACTTC.

The V gene is TRBV7-9, the J gene TRBJ2-3; unclear D gene. The V and J ends lost 1 base and 6 bases respectively, with 5 bases between them. Germline V gene lookup returns CDR1 SEHNR and CDR2 FQNEAQ (reference sequence). The CDR3 length is 12 residues. The CDR3 DNA reads TGTGCCAGCAGCTTAGTTTCTGATACGCAGTATTTT. It specifies CASSLVSDTQYF.

This clone has only a few counts. The chain carries TRBV6-5 and TRBJ1-2; D gene ambiguous. V shed 5 bases and J shed 4 bases, with 8 bases lying between them. Germline V CDR1 and CDR2: MNHEY, SVGAGI. The CDR3 sequence is 12 residues long. The CDR3 nucleotides read TGTGCCAGCAGTGGCTTCTTCTATGGCTACACCTTC. The encoded protein is CASSGFFYGYTF.

This clone was recorded only once. The V and J genes are TRBV9 and TRBJ2-4; possibly TRBD1 for D (5 bases). The CDR3 has 17 amino acids. CDR1 and CDR2 from the germline V gene are SGDLS and YYNGEE. V shed 0 bases and J shed 1 base, with 14 bases lying between them. The CDR3 nucleotides are TGTGCCAGCAGCGTAGGGGCGGCACAGGATGCCAAAAACATTCAGTACTTC. Translation: CASSVGAAQDAKNIQYF. The variable domain in full, completed from reference TRBV9 and TRBJ2-4, reads DSGVTQTPKHLITATGQRVTLRCSPRSGDLSVYWYQQSLDQGLQFLIQYYNGEERAKGNILERFSAQQFPDLHSELNLSSLELGDSALYFCASSVGAAQDAKNIQYFGAGTRLSVL.

CDR3 nucleotides: TGTGCCAGCAGTGACTCAGCGGGAGACTACAATGAGCAGTTCTTC. Its protein product is CASSDSAGDYNEQFF. The chain links TRBV6-4 to TRBJ2-1, with 8 nucleotides matching TRBD2. CDR1 and CDR2 (germline): MRHNA, SNTAGT. This CDR3 has 15 residues. V lost 0 bases and J lost 3; bases outside the gene matches: 1.

This chain joins TRBV14 and TRBJ1-3, with 11 positions matching TRBD1. Trimming cost V 1 base and J 5 bases; bases outside gene matches: 1. Germline loops: CDR1 SGHDN, CDR2 FVKESK. The CDR3 sequence is 15 residues long. CDR3 region: CASSQGTGGRNTIYF. The DNA for the CDR3 is TGTGCCAGCAGCCAAGGGACAGGGGGCCGAAACACCATATATTTT.

By its share, this clone is medium-sized (0.01 to 0.1%). This specimen includes other DNA sequences encoding the same CDR3. V is TRBV29-1 and J is TRBJ1-1, with D unclear. V lost 6 bases and J 2 bases, leaving 4 bases between the germline ends. Germline V CDR1 and CDR2: SQVTM, ANQGSEA. CDR3 size: 10 residues. CDR3 protein: CSVKNTEAFF. The CDR3 coding sequence is TGCAGCGTGAAAAACACTGAAGCTTTCTTT.

The chain couples TRBV9 to TRBJ2-5, with TRBD2 as a possible D gene (6 bases). CDR1 SGDLS and CDR2 YYNGEE come from the germline V gene. The CDR3 sequence is 15 residues long. V dropped 3 bases and J dropped 5 bases, with 17 bases sitting between them. CDR3 coding DNA: TGTGCCAGCAGCGCCGACTCCCTTGGGGGGGAGACCCAGTACTTC. Encoded protein: CASSADSLGGETQYF.

The chain recombines TRBV18 with TRBJ1-4; no clear D gene. The germline V gene has CDR1 KGHSH and CDR2 LQKENI. This CDR3 is built from 15 residues. Trimming stripped 3 bases from V and 3 bases from J, with 11 bases between. For the CDR3, the DNA is TGTGCCAGCTCACCGGGAACAAATCCTAATGAAAAACTGTTTTTT. It yields the protein CASSPGTNPNEKLFF.

The gene calls are TRBV7-9 and TRBJ2-5; 9 bases agree with TRBD2. The J call is uncertain, as TRBJ2-7 better fits the DNA end. CDR1 is SEHNR, CDR2 FQNEAQ, per germline (reference sequence). CDR3 size: 15 residues. In nucleotides, the CDR3 is TGTGCCAGCAGCTTAGTTGGCGGGAGGGTCTCCGAGCAGTACTTC. It yields the protein CASSLVGGRVSEQYF.

This clone occurred a few times. The chain has TRBV5-5 and TRBJ2-3, with TRBD2 matching 15 bases. The J segment lost 5 bases and the V segment lost 4 bases, leaving 8 bases of the junction unmatched. Looked up from germline, CDR1 is SGHKS and CDR2 is YYEKEE (reference sequence). The CDR3 has 17 amino acids. Here the CDR3 DNA reads TGTGCCAGCAGCCAGGACAGGGGACTAGCGGGAGGAGATACGCAGTATTTT. Amino acids: CASSQDRGLAGGDTQYF.

The chain combines TRBV5-1 with TRBJ1-2, with D unresolved. The length of the CDR3 is 12 residues. V lost 2 bases to trimming and J lost 7 bases, with 9 bases between them. In germline, CDR1 is SGHRS, CDR2 YFSETQ. The CDR3 nucleotides read TGCGCCAGCAGCTTAGGACCTTCTGGCTACACCTTC. It specifies CASSLGPSGYTF. The full variable domain, rest sourced from reference TRBV5-1 and TRBJ1-2, is KAGVTQTPRYLIKTRGQQVTLSCSPISGHRSVSWYQQTPGQGLQFLFEYFSETQRNKGNFPGRFSGRQFSNSRSEMNVSTLELGDSALYLCASSLGPSGYTFGSGTRLTVV.

Only a few counts were recorded for this clone. The chain is built from TRBV2 and TRBJ1-4; 7 bases match TRBD1. V lost 4 bases, J lost 8 bases, and 10 bases stayed unmatched. This CDR3 region has 15 residues. CDR1 SNHLY and CDR2 FYNNEI come from the germline V gene. The CDR3 loop reads CASSVYQGDSEKLFF. In DNA, the CDR3 is TGTGCCAGCAGTGTTTATCAGGGGGACAGCGAAAAACTGTTTTTT.

The chain combines TRBV7-9 with TRBJ2-3; D is ambiguous. Trimming stripped 6 bases from V and 2 bases from J, with 3 bases between. The CDR3 is 11 residues long. Germline lookup yields CDR1 SEHNR and CDR2 FQNEAQ (reference sequence). The chain's CDR3 is CASSPTDTQYF. CDR3 sequence (DNA): TGTGCCAGCAGTCCCACAGATACGCAGTATTTT.

This clone was seen a few times. A read error may account for a junction end that differs from germline. The chain is built from TRBV7-3 and TRBJ2-5; TRBD1 is a possible D gene (6 bases). There are 17 residues in the CDR3. The V gene's germline CDR1 is SGHTA and CDR2 FQGTGA. This CDR3 is CASSPNIRDNFQETQYF. For the CDR3, the DNA is TGCGCCAGCAGCCCTAATATCCGGGACAACTTCCAAGAGACCCAGTACTTC.

In DNA form, the CDR3 reads TGTGCCAGCTGCGGTCGGAAAAATCAGAGGTACGAGCAGTACTTC. It specifies CASCGRKNQRYEQYF. V is TRBV6-5 and J is TRBJ2-5, with D unresolved. The DNA end favors TRBJ2-7, so the J call may be wrong. The CDR3 is 15 amino acids. Germline CDR1 and CDR2: MNHEY and SVGAGI.

This chain links TRBV6-1 with TRBJ2-7; D is possibly TRBD1 (6 bases). Germline V CDR1 and CDR2: MNHNS, SASEGT. Deletions cut 8 bases from V and 3 bases from J, with 17 bases between. The CDR3 totals 14 residues. The CDR3 spells CASRPPGQIYEQYF. The DNA of the CDR3 is TGTGCCAGCCGTCCCCCGGGACAAATCTACGAGCAGTACTTC.